This T cell receptor beta chain was captured in a study of shared clonotypes between healthy human individuals. Whole-study findings and limits: The naive CD4 repertoires of a few donors were compared, and approximately 4.5% of clonotypes were shared.

An assay was performed, and its level was deep. Profiled with immunoSEQ multiplex PCR; TCRdb holds only in-frame clones, not every one. The sample has about 1.5 million clones; roughly 95% are singletons. The CDR3 extends over 14 amino acids. The V and J ends lost 0 bases and 6 bases respectively, with 10 bases between them. CDR1 is SGHRS and CDR2 is YFSETQ in the germline V gene. The authors divided CD4+ cells into CD45RA+ naive and CD45RA-negative memory subsets. In the case of this clone: Its antigen remains unidentified. The same CDR3 is also encoded by other DNA sequences in this sample.

Sample: naive CD4+ T cells sorted from blood. Stated subset: CD45RA+ positively selected. The receptor comes from a man aged 30 to 45 in good health. This chain uses TRBV5-1 with TRBJ2-1; D may match TRBD1 or TRBD2 (5 bases each). The CDR3 loop reads CASSLVAGSNEQFF. CDR3 sequence (DNA): TGCGCCAGCAGCTTGGTAGCAGGGAGCAATGAGCAGTTCTTC.